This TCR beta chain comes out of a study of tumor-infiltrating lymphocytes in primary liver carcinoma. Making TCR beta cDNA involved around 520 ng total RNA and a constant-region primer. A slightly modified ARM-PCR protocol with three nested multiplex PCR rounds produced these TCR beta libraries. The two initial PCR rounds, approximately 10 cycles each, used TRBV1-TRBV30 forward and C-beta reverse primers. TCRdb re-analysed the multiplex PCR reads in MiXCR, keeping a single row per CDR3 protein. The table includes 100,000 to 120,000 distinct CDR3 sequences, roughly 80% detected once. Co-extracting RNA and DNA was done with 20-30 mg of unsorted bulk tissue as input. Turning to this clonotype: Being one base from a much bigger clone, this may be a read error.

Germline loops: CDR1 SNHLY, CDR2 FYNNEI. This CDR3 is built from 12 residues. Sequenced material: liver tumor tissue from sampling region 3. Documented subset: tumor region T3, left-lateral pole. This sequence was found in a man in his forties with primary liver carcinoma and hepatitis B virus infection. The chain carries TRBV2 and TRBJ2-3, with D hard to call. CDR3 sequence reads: CAGSPLEDTQYF. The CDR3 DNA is TGTGCCGGCAGTCCCCTAGAAGATACGCAGTATTTT.